This entry lists 32 T cell receptor beta chains sequenced from one sample in a study of cytomegalovirus exposure and HLA in healthy donors. PCR amplification relied on 60 Vbeta primers (plus 13 Jbeta primers). Generated by immunoSEQ multiplex PCR, the TCRdb table keeps only in-frame clones and is missing some. The profile shows roughly 200,000 clones, around 90% of them singletons. Sequencing input: PBMCs. The receptor source for this set is a boy aged 2-15 years in good health and CMV-seronegative.

This chain connects TRBV6-5 to TRBJ1-4; no definite D call. The CDR3 extends over 14 amino acids. The germline V gene encodes CDR1 MNHEY and CDR2 SVGAGI. Trimming left V 5 bases short and J 0 bases short, with 7 bases between. In DNA form, the CDR3 reads TGTGCCAGCAGTGGCTCCGCAACTAATGAAAAACTGTTTTTT. It codes for CASSGSATNEKLFF.

V and J are TRBV19 and TRBJ2-5; 7 bases line up with TRBD2. With 8 bases clipped from V and 5 bases from J, the junction kept 8 bases outside the gene matches. The CDR3 sequence is 13 residues long. The germline gives CDR1 LNHDA, CDR2 SQIVND (reference sequence). DNA for the CDR3: TGTGCCAGTGGTCGCGGGGGTGGGGAGACCCAGTACTTC. Translated, it gives CASGRGGGETQYF.

The chain uses TRBV9 and TRBJ2-6, with D tentatively TRBD1 (6 bases). V dropped 0 bases and J dropped 4 bases, with 17 bases sitting between them. Looked up from germline, CDR1 is SGDLS and CDR2 is YYNGEE. This CDR3 is 18 amino acids long. CDR3 DNA sequence: TGTGCCAGCAGCGTAGGGAGGAGAACAGGGACCGGGGCCAACGTCCTGACTTTC. Amino acids: CASSVGRRTGTGANVLTF.

The chain is built from TRBV19 and TRBJ2-7; D is uncertain. Germline CDR1 and CDR2: LNHDA and SQIVND (reference sequence). The CDR3 totals 16 residues. Trimming took 0 bases from V and 2 from J, leaving 14 bases between them. CDR3 in amino acids: CASSIDSLRDTYEQYF. In DNA form, the CDR3 reads TGTGCCAGTAGTATAGACAGCCTTAGAGACACCTACGAGCAGTACTTC.

The chain is built from TRBV5-1 and TRBJ2-3; maybe TRBD1 (6 bases). The CDR3 spans 15 residues. Germline lookup yields CDR1 SGHRS and CDR2 YFSETQ. V was pared by 0 bases and J by 2 bases, with 10 bases between. CDR3 sequence (DNA): TGCGCCAGCAGCTTGGGGGGGCCCCACACAGATACGCAGTATTTT. It codes for CASSLGGPHTDTQYF.

The chain links TRBV10-3 to TRBJ2-3, with D maybe TRBD2 (6 bases). Germline values: CDR1 ENHRY, CDR2 SYGVKD. The CDR3 totals 15 residues. V lost 9 bases, J lost 0 bases, and 16 bases lay in between. In DNA form, the CDR3 reads TGTGCCATGTCCGCTCGGGGGACTAGCACAGATACGCAGTATTTT. The encoded protein is CAMSARGTSTDTQYF.

The sample holds one count of this clone. CDR3 protein: CAWSQQPNTEAFF. In nucleotides, the CDR3 is TGTGCCTGGAGTCAACAGCCGAACACTGAAGCTTTCTTT. The rearrangement links TRBV30 to TRBJ1-1, with D uncertain. V shed 2 bases and J shed 1 base, with 8 bases lying between them. Germline V gives CDR1 GTSNPN, CDR2 SVGIG (reference sequence). The CDR3 has 13 amino acids. The full variable domain, in which reference TRBV30 and TRBJ1-1 provide the parts outside the CDR3, is SQTIHQWPATLVQPVGSPLSLECTVEGTSNPNLYWYRQAAGRGLQLLFYSVGIGQISSEVPQNLSASRPQDRQFILSSKKLLLSDSGFYLCAWSQQPNTEAFFGQGTRLTVV.

This chain links TRBV6-5 with TRBJ1-1, with D perhaps TRBD1 (5 bases). The CDR3 loop spans 12 amino acids. CDR1 and CDR2 (germline): MNHEY, SVGAGI. V lost 5 bases and J lost 7, with 11 bases in between. The CDR3 DNA reads as TGTGCCAGCAGTCAGGGTAGAGGTGAAGCTTTCTTT. It is translated as CASSQGRGEAFF.

The chain carries TRBV19 and TRBJ1-1; weak D call: TRBD1 (5 bases). V was cut by 4 bases and J by 8 bases, with 17 bases left in between. Germline V gene sequence: CDR1 LNHDA, CDR2 SQIVND (reference sequence). CDR3 length: 14 residues. In DNA, the CDR3 is TGTGCCAGTAGTACAGTCACGGGCAGGGTCGAAGCTTTCTTT. As protein: CASSTVTGRVEAFF.

The rearrangement links TRBV7-9 to TRBJ2-1, with TRBD2 matching over 10 bases. The germline V gene has CDR1 SEHNR and CDR2 FQNEAQ (reference sequence). With 4 bases clipped from V and 9 bases from J, the junction kept 9 bases outside the gene matches. CDR3 length: 15 residues. This CDR3 is CASSSASGSTLEQFF. Written as DNA, the CDR3 is TGTGCCAGCAGCTCGGCTAGCGGGAGTACCCTTGAGCAGTTCTTC.

This clone was seen a few times. The chain links TRBV27 to TRBJ2-5; possibly TRBD1 for D (6 bases). The CDR3 covers 14 residues. Trimming removed 7 bases from V and 7 bases from J, with 19 bases in between. Germline CDR1 MNHEY, CDR2 SMNVEV (reference sequence). CDR3 amino acids: CASMTWGPGVTQYF. The CDR3 DNA reads as TGTGCCAGCATGACCTGGGGGCCCGGGGTGACCCAGTACTTC.

This clone came up once. The chain links TRBV27 to TRBJ2-1, with 9 bases identical to TRBD2. Trimming at V came to 2 bases and at J to 9 bases, leaving 11 bases not matched to a gene. Germline V gene data show CDR1 as MNHEY and CDR2 as SMNVEV (reference sequence). The CDR3 has 16 amino acids. CDR3 nucleotide sequence: TGTGCCAGCAGTTTAGTGGGGGCTAGCGGGAAGAGTGAGCAGTTCTTC. This encodes CASSLVGASGKSEQFF.

J is TRBJ2-2 and V is TRBV11-2, with TRBD2 matching 8 bases. The ends lost 4 bases at V and 1 base at J; junction bases unmatched: 8. CDR1 and CDR2 from the germline V gene are SGHAT and FQNNGV. The CDR3 length is 17 residues. CDR3 in DNA: TGTGCCAGCAGCTCTATTCGGGGGGGGTTGAACACCGGGGAGCTGTTTTTT. This gives the protein CASSSIRGGLNTGELFF.

The rearrangement links TRBV5-4 to TRBJ2-2, with a weak D call TRBD2 (7 bases). CDR1 SGHNT and CDR2 YYREEE come from the germline V gene (reference sequence). V was trimmed by 5 bases and J by 5 bases, leaving 22 bases between them. The CDR3 runs 17 residues. In DNA form, the CDR3 reads TGTGCCAGCAGGTCGACGAGGGGGGAGGGCCTTACCGGGGAGCTGTTTTTT. Amino acid sequence: CASRSTRGEGLTGELFF.

The chain recombines TRBV10-3 with TRBJ1-2, with D hard to call. CDR3 length equals 13 residues. Trimming removed 4 bases at V and 4 bases at J, with 10 bases between. CDR1 and CDR2 (germline): ENHRY, SYGVKD. The CDR3 loop reads CAISVGQAYGYTF. In DNA form, the CDR3 reads TGTGCCATCAGTGTCGGTCAAGCCTATGGCTACACCTTC.

The J gene is TRBJ2-1, the V gene TRBV11-3; weak D call: TRBD2 (6 bases). The CDR3 covers 14 residues. Trimming pared 4 bases from V and 6 bases from J, leaving 13 bases between. Looked up from germline, CDR1 is SGHNT and CDR2 is YENEEA. CDR3 nucleotide sequence: TGTGCCAGCAGCTCATCGGGGACTCTCAATGAGCAGTTCTTC. Translating gives CASSSSGTLNEQFF.

This clone was counted between two and nine times. This chain joins TRBV6-1 and TRBJ1-1, with D perhaps matching TRBD1 (6 bases). V was clipped by 4 bases and J by 6 bases, with 15 bases between them. Germline V gene lookup returns CDR1 MNHNS and CDR2 SASEGT. The CDR3 sequence is 14 residues long. CDR3 nucleotide sequence: TGTGCCAGCAGTGTCCACAGGGTAGGCGCTGAAGCTTTCTTT. This translates into CASSVHRVGAEAFF.

The chain is built from TRBV4-1 and TRBJ1-1, with D perhaps matching TRBD1 (6 bases). The CDR3 sequence is 15 residues long. Germline-derived CDR1 and CDR2 are MGHRA and YSYEKL. Trimming left V 4 bases short and J 5 bases short, with 17 bases between. CDR3 protein: CASSLPQGRGTEAFF. DNA for the CDR3: TGCGCCAGCAGCCTCCCCCAAGGGAGGGGGACTGAAGCTTTCTTT.

The rearrangement links TRBV29-1 to TRBJ2-2; D possibly corresponds to TRBD1 (5 bases). CDR1 and CDR2 (germline): SQVTM, ANQGSEA. Between the trimmed V and J ends, which lost 7 bases and 6 bases, there was a span of 12 bases. The CDR3 has 12 amino acids. The CDR3 is CSGGHTPGELFF. In DNA, the CDR3 is TGCAGCGGGGGCCATACCCCCGGGGAGCTGTTTTTT.

The CDR3 sequence: CASSLAPLAGGSNEQFF. The DNA of the CDR3 is TGTGCCAGCAGCCTCGCTCCACTAGCGGGAGGAAGTAATGAGCAGTTCTTC. The V gene is TRBV11-2, the J gene TRBJ2-1; 12 bases fit TRBD2. CDR1 and CDR2 (germline): SGHAT, FQNNGV. The CDR3 length is 17 residues. V shed 5 bases, J shed 7 bases, and the junction held 12 bases outside the gene matches.

The CDR3 loop is CASRPDRSSYNSPLHF. Here the CDR3 DNA reads TGTGCCAGCAGACCGGACAGGAGCTCCTATAATTCACCCCTCCACTTT. The rearrangement links TRBV2 to TRBJ1-6, with TRBD1 identical over 7 bases. This CDR3 comprises 16 residues. The germline gives CDR1 SNHLY, CDR2 FYNNEI. V shed 6 bases, J shed 0 bases, and the junction held 5 bases outside the gene matches.

The gene calls are TRBV5-5 and TRBJ1-6; D is possibly TRBD1 (5 bases). CDR1 and CDR2 from the germline V gene are SGHKS and YYEKEE (reference sequence). The CDR3 runs 14 residues. Trimming took off 0 bases at V and 10 bases at J, with 11 bases between the two ends. The CDR3 spells CASSLEQVPSPLHF. The CDR3 nucleotides read TGTGCCAGCAGCTTGGAACAGGTTCCATCACCCCTCCACTTT. Looking up the rest from reference TRBV5-5 and TRBJ1-6 gives the full variable domain: DAGVTQSPTHLIKTRGQQVTLRCSPISGHKSVSWYQQVLGQGPQFIFQYYEKEERGRGNFPDRFSARQFPNYSSELNVNALLLGDSALYLCASSLEQVPSPLHFGNGTRLTVT.

The chain employs TRBV15 and TRBJ1-5, with a tentative D call TRBD1 (5 bases). With 0 bases removed from V and 5 bases from J, the gap between germline ends came to 14 bases. Looked up from germline, CDR1 is LNHNV and CDR2 is YYDKDF (reference sequence). This CDR3 contains 16 residues. CDR3 sequence reads: CATSRDPGRVYQPQHF. The CDR3, as DNA: TGTGCCACCAGCAGAGATCCGGGCAGGGTATATCAGCCCCAGCATTTT.

The V and J genes are TRBV5-1 and TRBJ2-2, with D unclear. The germline V and J ends were trimmed by 0 bases and 0 bases, with 6 bases remaining between them. Germline V gene data show CDR1 as SGHRS and CDR2 as YFSETQ. The CDR3 sequence is 15 residues long. The DNA of the CDR3 is TGCGCCAGCAGCTTGGGAGGCACGAACACCGGGGAGCTGTTTTTT. It codes for CASSLGGTNTGELFF.

The table lists this clone with a few counts. The chain couples TRBV28 to TRBJ1-1; 7 bases are a match to TRBD1. This CDR3 has 15 residues. Trimming cost V 4 bases and J 1 base; bases outside gene matches: 6. CDR1 MDHEN and CDR2 SYDVKM come from the germline V gene. The CDR3 loop is CASSSTGYPNTEAFF. DNA of the CDR3: TGTGCCAGCAGTTCGACAGGGTACCCGAACACTGAAGCTTTCTTT.

The chain links TRBV7-8 to TRBJ2-1; the match to TRBD1 covers 7 bases. V lost 5 bases, J lost 7 bases, and 5 bases stayed unmatched. The germline V gene encodes CDR1 SGHVS and CDR2 FQNEAQ. The length of the CDR3 is 13 residues. CDR3 in DNA: TGTGCCAGCAGCGACAGGGCGACTAATGAGCAGTTCTTC. Encoded protein: CASSDRATNEQFF.

This clone was counted once. The chain joins TRBV19 to TRBJ2-7, with 7 bases fitting TRBD2. CDR3 length: 14 residues. In germline, CDR1 is LNHDA, CDR2 SQIVND (reference sequence). Unmatched junction bases numbered 9, after V lost 9 bases and J lost 1 base. For the CDR3, the DNA is TGTGCCAGCCGAGACAGCGGGAATTCCTACGAGCAGTACTTC. This encodes CASRDSGNSYEQYF.

The chain links TRBV27 to TRBJ1-6, with unresolved D. Deletions cut 6 bases from V and 7 bases from J, with 10 bases between. Per the germline V gene, CDR1 is MNHEY and CDR2 is SMNVEV (reference sequence). This CDR3 spans 13 amino acids. The DNA of the CDR3 is TGTGCCAGCAGCCGGGAAGGAAATTCACCCCTCCACTTT. This translates into CASSREGNSPLHF.

The CDR3 loop reads CASSPSNWGPNTGELFF. In DNA, the CDR3 is TGTGCCAGCAGCCCGTCTAATTGGGGGCCGAACACCGGGGAGCTGTTTTTT. This sequence joins TRBV5-4 and TRBJ2-2; D might be TRBD1 (6 bases). Germline-derived CDR1 and CDR2 are SGHNT and YYREEE (reference sequence). This CDR3 has 17 residues. Between the trimmed V and J ends, which lost 4 bases and 0 bases, there was a span of 16 bases.

The rearrangement uses TRBV6-5 and TRBJ2-7; 10 bases match TRBD1. CDR3 length: 14 amino acids. The V gene end was trimmed by 5 bases and the J gene end by 3 bases; junction bases not matched to a gene: 4. Germline V CDR1 and CDR2: MNHEY, SVGAGI. CDR3: CASSDGTGDYEQYF. The CDR3 nucleotides are TGTGCCAGCAGTGACGGGACAGGGGACTACGAGCAGTACTTC.

The chain carries TRBV7-9 and TRBJ2-1, with 7 positions matching TRBD2. The CDR3 covers 15 residues. With 3 bases clipped from V and 6 bases from J, the junction kept 8 bases outside the gene matches. CDR1 is SEHNR and CDR2 is FQNEAQ in the germline V gene (reference sequence). The CDR3 spells CASSLRSGGANEQFF. CDR3 DNA sequence: TGTGCCAGCAGCTTGCGGTCGGGGGGTGCCAATGAGCAGTTCTTC.

The chain combines TRBV25-1 with TRBJ1-2; 7 bases fit TRBD1. The CDR3 contains 14 residues. The germline V gene has CDR1 MGHDK and CDR2 SYGVNS. The junction had 9 bases not matched to a gene; V was cut back by 3 bases and J by 8 bases. CDR3 residues: CASSDSFAGGGYTF. The CDR3 DNA sequence: TGTGCCAGCAGTGACAGCTTCGCAGGGGGAGGCTACACCTTC.